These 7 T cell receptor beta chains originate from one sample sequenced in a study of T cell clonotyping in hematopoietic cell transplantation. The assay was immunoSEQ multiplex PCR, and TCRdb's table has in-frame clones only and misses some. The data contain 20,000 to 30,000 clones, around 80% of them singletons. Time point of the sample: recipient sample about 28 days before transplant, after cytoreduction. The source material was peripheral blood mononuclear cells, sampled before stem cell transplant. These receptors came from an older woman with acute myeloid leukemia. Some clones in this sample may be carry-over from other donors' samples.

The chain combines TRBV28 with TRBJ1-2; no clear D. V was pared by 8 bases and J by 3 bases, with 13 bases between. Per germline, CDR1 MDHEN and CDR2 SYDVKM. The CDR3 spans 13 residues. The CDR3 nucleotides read TGTGCCAGCCGCATCCCGACACACTATGGCTACACCTTC. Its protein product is CASRIPTHYGYTF.

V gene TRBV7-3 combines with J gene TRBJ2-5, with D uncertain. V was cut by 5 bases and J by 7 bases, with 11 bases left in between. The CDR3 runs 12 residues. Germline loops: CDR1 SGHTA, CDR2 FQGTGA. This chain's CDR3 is CASSHPLGTQYF. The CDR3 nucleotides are TGTGCCAGCAGCCACCCCTTGGGGACCCAGTACTTC. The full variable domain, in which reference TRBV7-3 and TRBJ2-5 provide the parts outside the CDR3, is GAGVSQTPSNKVTEKGKYVELRCDPISGHTALYWYRQSLGQGPEFLIYFQGTGAADDSGLPNDRFFAVRPEGSVSTLKIQRTERGDSAVYLCASSHPLGTQYFGPGTRLLVL.

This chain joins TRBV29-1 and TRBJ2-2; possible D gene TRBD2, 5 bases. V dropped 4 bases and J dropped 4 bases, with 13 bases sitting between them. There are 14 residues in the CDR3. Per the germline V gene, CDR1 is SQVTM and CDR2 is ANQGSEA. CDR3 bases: TGCAGCGTTGGCACGGGGTCGTTCACCGGGGAGCTGTTTTTT. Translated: CSVGTGSFTGELFF.

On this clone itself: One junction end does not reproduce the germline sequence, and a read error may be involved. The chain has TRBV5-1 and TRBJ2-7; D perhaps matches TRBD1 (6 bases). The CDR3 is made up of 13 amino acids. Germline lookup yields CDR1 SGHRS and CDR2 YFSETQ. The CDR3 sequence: CASTLDSTYEQYF. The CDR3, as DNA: TGCGCCAGCACCTTGGACAGCACCTACGAGCAGTACTTC.

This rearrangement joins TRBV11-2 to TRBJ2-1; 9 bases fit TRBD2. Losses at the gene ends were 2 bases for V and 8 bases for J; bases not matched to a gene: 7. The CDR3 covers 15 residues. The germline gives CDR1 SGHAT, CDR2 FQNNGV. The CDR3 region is CASSLLAGGPYEQFF. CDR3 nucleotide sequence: TGTGCCAGCAGCTTATTGGCGGGAGGGCCTTATGAGCAGTTCTTC.

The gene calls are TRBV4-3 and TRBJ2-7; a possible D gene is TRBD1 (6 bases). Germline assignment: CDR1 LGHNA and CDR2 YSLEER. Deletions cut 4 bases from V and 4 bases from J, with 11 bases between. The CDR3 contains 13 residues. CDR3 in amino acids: CASSPDSSYEQYF. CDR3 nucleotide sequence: TGCGCCAGCAGCCCGGACAGTTCATACGAGCAGTACTTC.

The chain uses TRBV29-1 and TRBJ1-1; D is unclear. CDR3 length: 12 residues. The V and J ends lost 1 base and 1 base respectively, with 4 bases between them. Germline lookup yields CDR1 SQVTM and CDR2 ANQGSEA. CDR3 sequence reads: CSVEGANTEAFF. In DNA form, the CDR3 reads TGCAGCGTTGAAGGGGCGAACACTGAAGCTTTCTTT.